The sequence of this TCR beta chain was determined in a study of blood T cell repertoires in COVID-19. Looking at the study overall: Researchers got acute and convalescent COVID-19 samples from the United States, Italy and Spain. PBMCs, B-cell-depleted T cells, or T cells were the source of the cDNA or gDNA that made up the material.

This clone appeared a few times. Germline-derived CDR1 and CDR2 are MNHEY and SVGEGT. The CDR3 runs 17 residues. V was cut by 6 bases and J by 0 bases, with 21 bases left in between. In the original processing: Nucleated cell counts were estimated from reference gene primer amplification. The repertoire was sequenced with immunoSEQ multiplex PCR; TCRdb's copy has only in-frame clones and lacks some. That table gives V, J and clone size, and the DNA gave D and trimming. This sample has 150,000 to 200,000 clones, with 89% found just once. Recovered Cohort 3 donors showed two negative PCRs, clearance, or symptom resolution.

Sequencing was done on a sample of PBMCs or T cells enriched from blood (not recorded which). The chain combines TRBV6-2 or TRBV6-3 with TRBJ2-7; tentative D call: TRBD2 (6 bases). The TCR comes from a woman between 18 and 29 years old who had recovered from COVID-19. As DNA, the CDR3 is TGTGCCAGCAGCGGGTTATTTCCCGGGACTCGCTCCTACGAGCAGTACTTC. Translated: CASSGLFPGTRSYEQYF.